The entry below gives a single TCR beta chain sequence along with its context. It has no known antigen specificity. Base qualities are not provided; no much larger clone lies one nucleotide away. These data come from a study of T cell changes during pregnancy in multiple sclerosis (dated by TCRdb to between 2019 and 2020). Notes on the research overall: The study examined how the T cell repertoire changed over the course of pregnancy in women with multiple sclerosis.

The CDR3 covers 15 residues, taking in both the cysteine and the phenylalanine. Only the CDR3 DNA is retained, 45 bases long and in frame from the first base. V is shortened by 2 bases, J by 4 bases, and the region joining them spans 11 bases. The CDR1 and CDR2 encoded by the germline V gene are SNHLY and FYNNEI. The library was obtained by the immunoSEQ multiplex PCR assay. TCRdb mirrors the immuneACCESS table, restricted to in-frame sequences. Some clones are absent from its copies; in checked studies, under half trace to an unresolved V gene, and the reason for the others is unknown. The sample table contains roughly 110,000 clones; only one count was recorded for roughly 92% of them. The ten largest clones represent 1.5% to 2% of the sample.

The sequencing here drew on peripheral blood, taken after pregnancy. The V and J genes are TRBV2 and TRBJ2-2; no confident D gene assignment can be made. This clonotype was obtained from a female donor with multiple sclerosis, enrolled in a pregnancy study. The DNA is as follows: TGTGCCAGCAGTGAAATGTCAGGCCTCACCGGGGAGCTGTTTTTT. This sequence encodes CASSEMSGLTGELFF.